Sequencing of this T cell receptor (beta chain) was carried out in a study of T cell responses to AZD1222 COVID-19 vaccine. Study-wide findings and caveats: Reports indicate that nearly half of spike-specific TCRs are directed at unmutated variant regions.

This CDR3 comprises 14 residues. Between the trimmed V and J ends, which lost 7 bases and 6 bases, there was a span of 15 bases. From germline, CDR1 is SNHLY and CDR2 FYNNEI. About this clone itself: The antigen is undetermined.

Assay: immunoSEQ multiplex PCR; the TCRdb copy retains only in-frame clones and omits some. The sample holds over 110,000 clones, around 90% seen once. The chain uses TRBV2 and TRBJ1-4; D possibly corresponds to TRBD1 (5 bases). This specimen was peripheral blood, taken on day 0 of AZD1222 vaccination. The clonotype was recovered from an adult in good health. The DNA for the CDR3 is TGTGCCAGCACTACGGGACGGGGGGATGAAAAACTGTTTTTT. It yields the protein CASTTGRGDEKLFF.